Given below is one T cell receptor (beta chain) in context. Its antigen is not known. This record comes from a study of type 1 and type 2 diabetes patients. Across the study: Sequencing for the whole study yielded 18,976,912 paired-end reads.

Amplification started from genomic DNA. Amplification of the beta chain CDR3 used 30 forward and 13 reverse multiplex primers. One entry per CDR3 protein, called by TCRdb with MiXCR from the multiplex PCR reads. The sample includes approximately 260,000 distinct CDR3 sequences, over 45% of them seen just once. Losses at the gene ends were 2 bases for V and 1 base for J; bases not matched to a gene: 2. The CDR3 consists of 15 residues. From germline, CDR1 is SGHTA and CDR2 FQGTGA. Findings of the study overall: Type 2 diabetes and control samples shared highly correlated V and J usage, averaging around 0.97.

What was sequenced was peripheral blood mononuclear cells (PBMCs). The chain uses TRBV7-3 and TRBJ2-7; 10 bases fit TRBD1. The TCR comes from a man aged 18 to 30 with type 2 diabetes. Here the CDR3 reads CASSLGDRGSYEQYF. CDR3 nucleotide sequence: TGTGCCAGCAGCTTAGGGGACAGGGGTTCCTACGAGCAGTACTTC.